These 7 T cell receptor beta chains originate from one sample sequenced in a study of T cells in Graves' hyperthyroidism and ophthalmopathy (dated by TCRdb to 2018 to 2020). Library creation used multiplex PCR. TCRdb records Illumina HiSeq 2000 as the sequencer. Amplification of TCR beta CDR3 regions was carried out from RNA transcripts. The TCR CDR3 was subjected to a first round of RT-PCR using the HTBI primer set and the Qiagen OneStep RT-PCR kit. The public reads were quality trimmed at Q25 with fastp and then assembled into clones with MiXCR by TCRdb, keeping productive beta chains. Here each entry gathers all rows of one CDR3 protein and keeps the most common genes and DNA. Here the sample has more than 500,000 distinct CDR3 sequences; around 16% occur a single time. 3.8% of the sample is taken by the ten largest. Sequencing was carried out using blood. These receptors were taken from a woman in her 30s with Graves' hyperthyroidism.

Many counts were recorded for this clonotype. The chain has TRBV5-1 and TRBJ2-1; TRBD2 matches 14 bases. V shed 1 base, J shed 8 bases, and the junction held 11 bases outside the gene matches. This CDR3 has 18 amino acids. Germline V CDR1 and CDR2: SGHRS, YFSETQ. The DNA of the CDR3 is TGCGCCAGCAGCTTGCTTGCGCTCGGGACTAGCGGGAGATATGAGCAGTTCTTC. It translates to CASSLLALGTSGRYEQFF.

V gene TRBV5-1 combines with J gene TRBJ2-2; TRBD2 matches 10 bases. The CDR3 length is 16 residues. The germline gives CDR1 SGHRS, CDR2 YFSETQ. The J segment lost 5 bases and the V segment lost 5 bases, leaving 9 bases of the junction unmatched. The CDR3 DNA sequence: TGCGCCAGCAGAGACGAGCGGGAGGGCGTGACCGGGGAGCTGTTTTTT. It codes for CASRDEREGVTGELFF.

This clonotype was detected many times. The rearrangement links TRBV6-2 or TRBV6-3 to TRBJ2-7; no reliable D call. Germline-derived CDR1 and CDR2 are MNHEY and SVGEGT. The CDR3 consists of 14 residues. The V and J ends lost 3 bases and 1 base respectively, with 10 bases between them. The CDR3 nucleotides read TGTGCCAGCAGTTATAATAGGGAATCCTACGAGCAGTACTTC. As protein: CASSYNRESYEQYF.

A word on this clonotype: Just one base apart from a much larger clone, this may be a read error. This chain connects TRBV6-1 to TRBJ1-1, with a weak D call TRBD1 (5 bases). The CDR3 is made up of 16 amino acids. Germline assignment: CDR1 MNHNS and CDR2 SASEGT. Between the trimmed V and J ends, which lost 3 bases and 6 bases, there was a span of 20 bases. The CDR3 DNA is TGTGCCAGCAGTGAGTCCGTAGGCCAGGGTCTCGCTGAAGCTTTCTTT. Residues: CASSESVGQGLAEAFF.

This clonotype was found many times. This rearrangement joins TRBV7-9 to TRBJ1-2; TRBD1 matches at 9 bases. Germline CDR1 and CDR2: SEHNR and FQNEAQ (reference sequence). J was trimmed by 8 bases and V by 6 bases; bases with no gene match: 7. The CDR3 sequence is 13 residues long. The CDR3 coding sequence is TGTGCCAGCAGTTTAACAGGGGGCAGGGGCTACACCTTC. Its translation is CASSLTGGRGYTF.

The table lists this clonotype with many counts. J is TRBJ2-1 and V is TRBV12-3 or TRBV12-4, with D tentatively TRBD1 or TRBD2 (5 bases each). The CDR3 length is 14 residues. V was shortened by 2 bases and J by 5 bases, with 10 bases between the two germline ends. CDR3 coding DNA: TGTGCCAGCAGTTTACTCGGGACCCACAATGAGCAGTTCTTC. This sequence encodes CASSLLGTHNEQFF.

About this clonotype itself: Since the CDR3 does not end with the conserved phenylalanine or tryptophan, this likely comes from a read error. This chain uses TRBV5-1 with TRBJ2-3, with TRBD1 matching over 7 bases. The length of the CDR3 is 15 residues. Germline lookup yields CDR1 SGHRS and CDR2 YFSETQ. J gave up 0 bases and V 7 bases, and 8 bases lay outside the gene matches. CDR3 coding DNA: TGCGCCAGCGGGACAGCTCTTACTAGCACAGATACGCAGTATCTT. Protein product: CASGTALTSTDTQYL.